The source of this T cell receptor (beta chain) is a study of shared clonotypes between healthy human individuals. The overall study: Each donor had three CD4 naive, three CD4 memory, two CD8 naive and one CD8 memory plate.

The CDR3 has 17 residues. V was trimmed by 8 bases and J by 0 bases, leaving 23 bases between them. Germline assignment: CDR1 MNHEY and CDR2 SMNVEV (reference sequence). General observations from the study: Larger estimated richness was generally seen in naive subsets than in memory subsets. Only a few donors were included, so the genetic and exposure-history diversity represented was limited. Sorted-subset sequencing, rarefaction showed, was incomplete despite large depth.

With respect to this clone: The antigen remains unidentified.

TCRdb keeps only in-frame clones here, not all; method: immunoSEQ multiplex PCR. The sample has over 850,000 clones, about 84% seen once; the top ten hold roughly 0.56%. The chain links TRBV27 to TRBJ2-7; TRBD1 or TRBD2 may be the D gene (5 bases each). The sequenced material came from memory CD4+ T cells from PBMCs. Described subset: CD45RA-negative fraction. This TCR came from a man between 18 and 35 years old in good health. Some clones in this sample may be carry-over from other donors' samples. CDR3 coding DNA: TGTGCCAGCCCTCCGTGGGGGTCAGGTAGGGCCTCCTACGAGCAGTACTTC. Amino acids: CASPPWGSGRASYEQYF.